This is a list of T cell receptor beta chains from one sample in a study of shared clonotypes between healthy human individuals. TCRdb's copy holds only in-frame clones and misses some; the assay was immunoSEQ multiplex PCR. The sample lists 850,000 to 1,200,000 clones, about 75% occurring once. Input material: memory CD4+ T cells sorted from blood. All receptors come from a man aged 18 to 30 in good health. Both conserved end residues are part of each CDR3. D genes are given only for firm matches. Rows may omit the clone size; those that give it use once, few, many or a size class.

cdr3_nt: TGTGCCAGCAGCTCAAATTCTAACACTGAAGCTTTCTTT; cdr3_aa: CASSSNSNTEAFF; j_call: TRBJ1-1; d_call: -; v_call: TRBV5-5; cdr3_length: 13; clone_size: -
cdr3_nt: TGTGCCAGCACCGATCAGGCAGGGGGCACTGGGGCCAACGTCCTGACTTTC; cdr3_aa: CASTDQAGGTGANVLTF; j_call: TRBJ2-6; d_call: TRBD1; v_call: TRBV7-8; cdr3_length: 17; clone_size: -
cdr3_nt: TGCGCCAGCGCTATGGGACAGCCGAGCACAGATACGCAGTATTTT; cdr3_aa: CASAMGQPSTDTQYF; j_call: TRBJ2-3; d_call: TRBD1; v_call: TRBV5-1; cdr3_length: 15; clone_size: -
cdr3_nt: TGTGCCAGCAGCTCTCATATGCTGGGTGAAAAACTGTTTTTT; cdr3_aa: CASSSHMLGEKLFF; j_call: TRBJ1-4; d_call: -; v_call: TRBV11-2; cdr3_length: 14; clone_size: many
cdr3_nt: TGTGCTAGTGCCACTCAAACCTACGAGCAGTACTTC; cdr3_aa: CASATQTYEQYF; j_call: TRBJ2-7; d_call: -; v_call: TRBV12-5; cdr3_length: 12; clone_size: -
cdr3_nt: TGCGCCAGCAGCCCCCGCGGCCGGGGGGAAGATACGCAGTATTTT; cdr3_aa: CASSPRGRGEDTQYF; j_call: TRBJ2-3; d_call: TRBD2; v_call: TRBV5-1; cdr3_length: 15; clone_size: -
cdr3_nt: TGTGCCAGCTCACCGGGACGGGAAGGTATAGAGACCCAGTACTTC; cdr3_aa: CASSPGREGIETQYF; j_call: TRBJ2-5; d_call: -; v_call: TRBV18; cdr3_length: 15; clone_size: -
cdr3_nt: TGTGCCACCCAGCAGACAGGGGGATCCTACGAGCAGTACTTC; cdr3_aa: CATQQTGGSYEQYF; j_call: TRBJ2-7; d_call: TRBD1; v_call: TRBV10-3; cdr3_length: 14; clone_size: -
cdr3_nt: TGCAGCGTTGCCAAGGGGGGTCGGACTGAAGCTTTCTTT; cdr3_aa: CSVAKGGRTEAFF; j_call: TRBJ1-1; d_call: -; v_call: TRBV29-1; cdr3_length: 13; clone_size: -
cdr3_nt: TGTGCCAGCAGTTCCTACGAGCAGTACTTC; cdr3_aa: CASSSYEQYF; j_call: TRBJ2-7; d_call: -; v_call: TRBV2; cdr3_length: 10; clone_size: -
cdr3_nt: TGTGCCAGCAGCACCCCGACAGGGGGGAATGAAAAACTGTTTTTT; cdr3_aa: CASSTPTGGNEKLFF; j_call: TRBJ1-4; d_call: TRBD1; v_call: TRBV9; cdr3_length: 15; clone_size: -
cdr3_nt: TGTGCCAGCTCACCGGCGCTGTACGAGCAGTACTTC; cdr3_aa: CASSPALYEQYF; j_call: TRBJ2-7; d_call: -; v_call: TRBV18; cdr3_length: 12; clone_size: -
cdr3_nt: TGTGCCAGCACCTTAGGGTGGCGTTTTTACTTC; cdr3_aa: CASTLGWRFYF; j_call: TRBJ2-7; d_call: -; v_call: TRBV7-9; cdr3_length: 11; clone_size: -
cdr3_nt: TGTGCCAGCAGTTCTAGGACAGGGCCCACCGGGGAGCTGTTTTTT; cdr3_aa: CASSSRTGPTGELFF; j_call: TRBJ2-2; d_call: TRBD1; v_call: TRBV6-1; cdr3_length: 15; clone_size: few
cdr3_nt: TGTGCCAGCAGCTTAGTAGCTGATACGCAGTATTTT; cdr3_aa: CASSLVADTQYF; j_call: TRBJ2-3; d_call: -; v_call: TRBV7-6; cdr3_length: 12; clone_size: -
cdr3_nt: TGTGCCAGCAGCTTCGGATCGACAGGGTTGGGCTACACCTTC; cdr3_aa: CASSFGSTGLGYTF; j_call: TRBJ1-2; d_call: TRBD1; v_call: TRBV5-5; cdr3_length: 14; clone_size: -
cdr3_nt: TGTGCCAGCAGTTACGGCAGGGTGGGATACGAGCAGTACTTC; cdr3_aa: CASSYGRVGYEQYF; j_call: TRBJ2-7; d_call: -; v_call: TRBV6-5; cdr3_length: 14; clone_size: -
cdr3_nt: TGTGCCAGCAGTGCAACGGCGAACACTGAAGCTTTCTTT; cdr3_aa: CASSATANTEAFF; j_call: TRBJ1-1; d_call: -; v_call: TRBV25-1; cdr3_length: 13; clone_size: few
cdr3_nt: TGCGCCAGCAGGCCGGGACCCGACAATTATGGAGGGAAAGCTTTCTTT; cdr3_aa: CASRPGPDNYGGKAFF; j_call: TRBJ1-1; d_call: -; v_call: TRBV5-1; cdr3_length: 16; clone_size: few
cdr3_nt: TGCAGCGTGGCCGTGACAGGTGGGATGGATACGCAGTATTTT; cdr3_aa: CSVAVTGGMDTQYF; j_call: TRBJ2-3; d_call: -; v_call: TRBV29-1; cdr3_length: 14; clone_size: -
cdr3_nt: TGTGCTAGTGGTTTGGGAGGAAACACCATATATTTT; cdr3_aa: CASGLGGNTIYF; j_call: TRBJ1-3; d_call: -; v_call: TRBV12-5; cdr3_length: 12; clone_size: -
cdr3_nt: TGCGCCAGCAGCTTCCAGGACAGGATTGTTTCCCCTGAAGCTTTCTTT; cdr3_aa: CASSFQDRIVSPEAFF; j_call: TRBJ1-1; d_call: TRBD1; v_call: TRBV5-1; cdr3_length: 16; clone_size: -
cdr3_nt: TGTGCCAGCAGCTTACTGACAGGGAACGGAGGAACCCAGTACTTC; cdr3_aa: CASSLLTGNGGTQYF; j_call: TRBJ2-5; d_call: TRBD1; v_call: TRBV7-9; cdr3_length: 15; clone_size: -
cdr3_nt: TGTGCCAGCAGCTTAGCATGGGACAGGGATTTATACAATGAGCAGTTCTTC; cdr3_aa: CASSLAWDRDLYNEQFF; j_call: TRBJ2-1; d_call: TRBD1; v_call: TRBV7-9; cdr3_length: 17; clone_size: -
cdr3_nt: TGTGCCAGTAGTATATCCCGGGACAGGGGTAACTATGGCTACACCTTC; cdr3_aa: CASSISRDRGNYGYTF; j_call: TRBJ1-2; d_call: TRBD1; v_call: TRBV19; cdr3_length: 16; clone_size: -
cdr3_nt: TGTGCCAGCAGCTTTTGGGACAGCCAAGAGACCCAGTACTTC; cdr3_aa: CASSFWDSQETQYF; j_call: TRBJ2-5; d_call: TRBD1; v_call: TRBV7-8; cdr3_length: 14; clone_size: -
cdr3_nt: TGTGCCAGCAGCTTAGCGAAGCGGGAGTTGTCCTACGAGCAGTACTTC; cdr3_aa: CASSLAKRELSYEQYF; j_call: TRBJ2-7; d_call: TRBD2; v_call: TRBV7-8; cdr3_length: 16; clone_size: -
cdr3_nt: TGTGCCAGCAGCATTCGACTAGCGGCTACCTACGAGCAGTACTTC; cdr3_aa: CASSIRLAATYEQYF; j_call: TRBJ2-7; d_call: TRBD2; v_call: TRBV11-2; cdr3_length: 15; clone_size: -
cdr3_nt: TGTGCCAGCAGCGCGCCGTATACGGGCGGAGAAAAACTGTTTTTT; cdr3_aa: CASSAPYTGGEKLFF; j_call: TRBJ1-4; d_call: -; v_call: TRBV5-6; cdr3_length: 15; clone_size: -
cdr3_nt: TGTGCCATTCGGACTAGCGGGAGCACAGATACGCAGTATTTT; cdr3_aa: CAIRTSGSTDTQYF; j_call: TRBJ2-3; d_call: TRBD2; v_call: TRBV10-3; cdr3_length: 14; clone_size: once
cdr3_nt: TGTGCCAGCATGCTTCAGATCTATAATTCACCCCTCCACTTT; cdr3_aa: CASMLQIYNSPLHF; j_call: TRBJ1-6; d_call: -; v_call: TRBV6-1; cdr3_length: 14; clone_size: -
cdr3_nt: TGTGCCAGCACCTGGGGGGGAAGCGATCAGCCCCAGCATTTT; cdr3_aa: CASTWGGSDQPQHF; j_call: TRBJ1-5; d_call: -; v_call: TRBV6-6; cdr3_length: 14; clone_size: -
cdr3_nt: TGCAGTGCTCGGTATACAGATACGCAGTATTTT; cdr3_aa: CSARYTDTQYF; j_call: TRBJ2-3; d_call: -; v_call: TRBV20-1; cdr3_length: 11; clone_size: few
cdr3_nt: TGCGCCAGCAGCTTTAGAGGGGGCGCGAGCACAGATACGCAGTATTTT; cdr3_aa: CASSFRGGASTDTQYF; j_call: TRBJ2-3; d_call: TRBD1; v_call: TRBV5-1; cdr3_length: 16; clone_size: -
cdr3_nt: TGCGCCAGCAGCCCGGCGGTAGCGGGAGGGAGCACAGATACGCAGTATTTT; cdr3_aa: CASSPAVAGGSTDTQYF; j_call: TRBJ2-3; d_call: TRBD2; v_call: TRBV5-1; cdr3_length: 17; clone_size: -
cdr3_nt: TGCGCCAGCAGCTTGAGCGGGGGACAAGAGACCCAGTACTTC; cdr3_aa: CASSLSGGQETQYF; j_call: TRBJ2-5; d_call: TRBD2; v_call: TRBV5-1; cdr3_length: 14; clone_size: -
cdr3_nt: TGCGCCAGCAGCTTGGGAGACGCGCAAGAGACCCAGTACTTC; cdr3_aa: CASSLGDAQETQYF; j_call: TRBJ2-5; d_call: -; v_call: TRBV5-1; cdr3_length: 14; clone_size: -
cdr3_nt: TGTGCCAGTAGTACCACAGGAAATCAGCCCCAGCATTTT; cdr3_aa: CASSTTGNQPQHF; j_call: TRBJ1-5; d_call: -; v_call: TRBV19; cdr3_length: 13; clone_size: -
cdr3_nt: TGTGCCAGCAGCCAAGATCCAGGCCCCTACGAGCAGTACTTC; cdr3_aa: CASSQDPGPYEQYF; j_call: TRBJ2-7; d_call: -; v_call: TRBV4-2; cdr3_length: 14; clone_size: -
cdr3_nt: TGCGCCAGCAGAATGGGGGAAGGGATCGATGAAGCTTTCTTT; cdr3_aa: CASRMGEGIDEAFF; j_call: TRBJ1-1; d_call: -; v_call: TRBV5-1; cdr3_length: 14; clone_size: -
cdr3_nt: TGCGCCAGCAGACGTGTACAGGGATCTTCTGAAGCTTTCTTT; cdr3_aa: CASRRVQGSSEAFF; j_call: TRBJ1-1; d_call: -; v_call: TRBV5-1; cdr3_length: 14; clone_size: -
cdr3_nt: TGTGCCAGCAGCTTTACAGGGGCTGGGGCCAACGTCCTGACTTTC; cdr3_aa: CASSFTGAGANVLTF; j_call: TRBJ2-6; d_call: TRBD1; v_call: TRBV7-9; cdr3_length: 15; clone_size: -
cdr3_nt: TGTGCCAGCAGCGTCGCGGGACTAGCTCTCGGGGAGCTGTTTTTT; cdr3_aa: CASSVAGLALGELFF; j_call: TRBJ2-2; d_call: TRBD2; v_call: TRBV9; cdr3_length: 15; clone_size: few
cdr3_nt: TGTGCCAGGACGGACAGACCTAATTCACCCCTCCACTTT; cdr3_aa: CARTDRPNSPLHF; j_call: TRBJ1-6; d_call: -; v_call: TRBV2; cdr3_length: 13; clone_size: -
cdr3_nt: TGTGCCAGCAGCTTAAGCTACGTGGGCTACGAGCAGTACTTC; cdr3_aa: CASSLSYVGYEQYF; j_call: TRBJ2-7; d_call: -; v_call: TRBV7-2; cdr3_length: 14; clone_size: -